The present T cell receptor (beta chain) was sequenced within a study of blood T cell repertoires in COVID-19. Turning to the study itself: COVID-19 samples, acute and convalescent, were from the United States, Italy and Spain. Sources were T cells, B-cell-depleted T cells, or PBMCs; the material itself was cDNA or gDNA.

Authors' methods: Amplification of reference gene primers provided the estimated nucleated cell counts. The data were produced by immunoSEQ multiplex PCR, yet TCRdb's version contains in-frame clones alone and is incomplete. V and J calls and clone size come straight from that table; D and trimming were deduced from the DNA. The sample has 140,000 to 150,000 clones; approximately 89% are singletons. CDR1 is MNHEY, CDR2 SVGAGI, per germline. This CDR3 has 13 residues. J was trimmed by 7 bases and V by 8 bases; bases with no gene match: 3. J is TRBJ1-6 and V is TRBV6-5; 9 bases line up with TRBD1. The receptor's source is a man aged 60-69 years with active or convalescent COVID-19. The sample was peripheral blood. The CDR3 DNA sequence: TGTGCCAGCTCGACAGGGGGAAATTCACCCCTCCACTTT. The encoded protein is CASSTGGNSPLHF.